This T cell receptor beta chain originates from a study of T cells in tuberculosis. The overall study: Blood was taken before or within 7 days of anti-tuberculosis therapy. The study's findings and limits: Active tuberculosis patients had shorter CDR3-alpha; the beta difference was nonsignificant.

Sequencing was performed with immunoSEQ multiplex PCR; in TCRdb, only in-frame clones are kept and a portion is missing. Here the sample spans tens of thousands of clones, about 91% being singletons. About this clone itself: What it binds is unknown.

The V segment lost 5 bases and the J segment 5 bases; nucleotides outside the gene matches: 8. CDR1 is SGHTA and CDR2 is FQGNSA in the germline V gene. The CDR3 runs to 14 residues. Time point reported: new active TB diagnosis, blood taken before or within 7 days of starting treatment. Each patient had positive sputum smear microscopy and/or positive culture. On average about 100,000 T cells per donor were immunosequenced. The receptor was isolated from an adult with tuberculosis. The V call is TRBV7-2, the J call TRBJ1-1; 7 bases match TRBD1. This sample comprised PBMCs, obtained at tuberculosis diagnosis. In DNA form, the CDR3 reads TGTGCCAGCAGCCCCAGACAGGGTCGGACTGAAGCTTTCTTT. It codes for CASSPRQGRTEAFF. The variable domain in full, completed from reference TRBV7-2 and TRBJ1-1, reads GAGVSQSPSNKVTEKGKDVELRCDPISGHTALYWYRQSLGQGLEFLIYFQGNSAPDKSGLPSDRFSAERTGGSVSTLTIQRTQQEDSAVYLCASSPRQGRTEAFFGQGTRLTVV.